These 28 T cell receptor beta chains originate from one sample sequenced in a study of blood T cell repertoires in COVID-19. This table comes from immunoSEQ multiplex PCR, and its TCRdb copy is limited to in-frame clones, with some not included. The table records tens of thousands of clones, more than 70% of them present only once. The sequencing sample was made of peripheral blood. These receptors originate from a woman of 80 years or more with acute or convalescent COVID-19.

The rearrangement uses TRBV10-3 and TRBJ2-2; TRBD2 might be the D (6 bases). CDR1 is ENHRY and CDR2 is SYGVKD in the germline V gene. V was clipped by 7 bases and J by 8 bases, with 17 bases between them. The CDR3 spans 14 residues. This chain's CDR3 is CAINAGLGAGELFF. The CDR3 nucleotides read TGTGCCATCAATGCGGGACTCGGGGCGGGGGAGCTGTTTTTT.

This clone has only a few counts. This rearrangement joins TRBV2 to TRBJ2-2; 9 bases match TRBD1. The CDR3 runs 14 residues. Trimming took 8 bases from V and 0 from J; bases not matched to a gene: 1. Per germline, CDR1 SNHLY and CDR2 FYNNEI. The CDR3 is CASHRGPNTGELFF. In nucleotides, the CDR3 is TGTGCCAGCCACAGGGGGCCGAACACCGGGGAGCTGTTTTTT. Supplemented by reference TRBV2 and TRBJ2-2, the full variable domain reads EPEVTQTPSHQVTQMGQEVILRCVPISNHLYFYWYRQILGQKVEFLVSFYNNEISEKSEIFDDQFSVERPDGSNFTLKIRSTKLEDSAMYFCASHRGPNTGELFFGEGSRLTVL.

V gene TRBV11-2 combines with J gene TRBJ1-1, with 8 positions matching TRBD1. CDR3 size: 13 residues. Germline V gene data show CDR1 as SGHAT and CDR2 as FQNNGV. The V segment lost 3 bases and the J segment 4 bases; nucleotides outside the gene matches: 1. The CDR3 region has the DNA TGTGCCAGCAGCTTCGACAGGGGCACTGAAGCTTTCTTT. Encoded protein: CASSFDRGTEAFF.

The V and J genes are TRBV28 and TRBJ1-2; TRBD1 is a possible D gene (5 bases). The CDR3 length is 17 residues. V was clipped by 3 bases and J by 4 bases, with 21 bases between them. The germline V gene encodes CDR1 MDHEN and CDR2 SYDVKM. The CDR3 loop is CASSFIQRTKTGYGYTF. Written as DNA, the CDR3 is TGTGCCAGCAGTTTCATACAACGGACAAAAACGGGCTATGGCTACACCTTC.

V usage is TRBV11-2 and J usage is TRBJ2-7, with D possibly being TRBD2 (5 bases). Germline CDR1 is SGHAT and CDR2 is FQNNGV. Deletions cut 2 bases from V and 7 bases from J, with 6 bases between. This CDR3 region has 11 residues. In DNA, the CDR3 is TGTGCCAGCAGCTTATCGGGGGAGCAGTACTTC. It translates to CASSLSGEQYF.

The V gene is TRBV29-1, the J gene TRBJ1-2, with 8 bases fitting TRBD1. The V gene end was trimmed by 3 bases and the J gene end by 4 bases; junction bases not matched to a gene: 16. Per the germline V gene, CDR1 is SQVTM and CDR2 is ANQGSEA. This CDR3 comprises 17 residues. The CDR3 here is CSVESQGATAVLYGYTF. In nucleotides, the CDR3 is TGCAGCGTTGAGAGTCAGGGGGCTACTGCCGTACTCTATGGCTACACCTTC.

The chain uses TRBV5-1 and TRBJ1-6; 8 bases match TRBD1. Germline V lookup: CDR1 SGHRS, CDR2 YFSETQ. The CDR3 contains 15 residues. The junction had 6 bases not matched to a gene; V was cut back by 0 bases and J by 10 bases. CDR3 in amino acids: CASSLAGRGRSPLHF. The CDR3 DNA reads as TGCGCCAGCAGCTTGGCCGGCAGGGGGCGGTCACCCCTCCACTTT. The full variable domain, its missing parts supplied by reference TRBV5-1 and TRBJ1-6, is KAGVTQTPRYLIKTRGQQVTLSCSPISGHRSVSWYQQTPGQGLQFLFEYFSETQRNKGNFPGRFSGRQFSNSRSEMNVSTLELGDSALYLCASSLAGRGRSPLHFGNGTRLTVT.

V usage is TRBV7-2 and J usage is TRBJ2-3, with 10 bases aligning to TRBD2. This CDR3 comprises 15 residues. Per germline, CDR1 SGHTA and CDR2 FQGNSA. J was trimmed by 1 base and V by 2 bases; bases with no gene match: 0. The CDR3, as DNA: TGTGCCAGCAGCTTACTAGCGGGGGGCACAGATACGCAGTATTTT. Translation: CASSLLAGGTDTQYF. The entire variable domain, with the rest obtained from reference TRBV7-2 and TRBJ2-3, is as follows: GAGVSQSPSNKVTEKGKDVELRCDPISGHTALYWYRQSLGQGLEFLIYFQGNSAPDKSGLPSDRFSAERTGGSVSTLTIQRTQQEDSAVYLCASSLLAGGTDTQYFGPGTRLTVL.

The chain couples TRBV21-1 to TRBJ2-7; the table's D call, TRBD1, was not checked against the DNA. TRBV21-1 is a documented pseudogene. CDR3 length: 16 residues. This CDR3 is CASSVRRDTGSYEQYF. The DNA for the CDR3 is TGTGCCAGCAGCGTCCGCCGGGACACTGGCTCCTACGAGCAGTACTTC.

The genes are TRBV6-5 and TRBJ2-7; 8 bases are a match to TRBD1. The CDR3 extends over 15 amino acids. V lost 2 bases to trimming and J lost 5 bases; unmatched junction nucleotides: 8. CDR1 and CDR2 from the germline V gene are MNHEY and SVGAGI. The CDR3 is CASSYRQGAQNEQYF. The DNA of the CDR3 is TGTGCCAGCAGTTACCGGCAGGGGGCGCAGAACGAGCAGTACTTC.

This clone was counted only a few times. V is TRBV5-1 and J is TRBJ2-6; 7 nucleotides match TRBD1. With V trimmed by 0 bases and J by 4 bases, 4 bases remained unmatched. CDR1 is SGHRS and CDR2 is YFSETQ in the germline V gene. CDR3 length: 16 residues. The CDR3 protein is CASSLEGALGANVLTF. The DNA of the CDR3 is TGCGCCAGCAGCTTGGAGGGGGCACTGGGGGCCAACGTCCTGACTTTC.

The chain recombines TRBV11-2 with TRBJ2-7; D unclear. Germline V gene lookup returns CDR1 SGHAT and CDR2 FQNNGV. The CDR3 consists of 15 residues. The V end was cut by 3 bases, the J end by 3 bases, with 15 bases between. CDR3 residues: CASSLRSRNVYEQYF. The DNA for the CDR3 is TGTGCCAGCAGCTTGAGGTCAAGGAACGTCTACGAGCAGTACTTC.

This clone showed up just once. The V gene is TRBV5-1, the J gene TRBJ2-6; TRBD2 agrees at 15 bases. With 2 bases clipped from V and 2 bases from J, the junction kept 5 bases outside the gene matches. This CDR3 spans 19 amino acids. Germline V gene lookup returns CDR1 SGHRS and CDR2 YFSETQ. Here the CDR3 DNA reads TGCGCCAGCAGCTTAGGAGGACTAGCGGGGGGGCCTGGGGCCAACGTCCTGACTTTC. Its protein is CASSLGGLAGGPGANVLTF.

The chain employs TRBV6-5 and TRBJ1-6; TRBD1 agrees at 8 bases. The length of the CDR3 is 15 residues. Trimming cost V 6 bases and J 10 bases; bases outside gene matches: 11. Germline V gene data show CDR1 as MNHEY and CDR2 as SVGAGI. CDR3 coding DNA: TGTGCCAGCAGACCTACAGGGGGAATTAAATCACCCCTCCACTTT. Translated: CASRPTGGIKSPLHF.

The J gene is TRBJ1-2, the V gene TRBV19, with TRBD1 identical over 8 bases. There are 14 residues in the CDR3. V lost 8 bases to trimming and J lost 6 bases; unmatched junction nucleotides: 11. Germline V gives CDR1 LNHDA, CDR2 SQIVND (reference sequence). The CDR3 loop is CASWTGNLKDGYTF. The CDR3 nucleotides read TGTGCCAGTTGGACAGGGAACCTAAAGGATGGCTACACCTTC.

The chain joins TRBV3-1 (or the pseudogene TRBV3-2) to TRBJ2-6; 7 nucleotides align to TRBD2. J was trimmed by 1 base and V by 0 bases; bases with no gene match: 6. There are 18 residues in the CDR3. The germline V gene encodes CDR1 LGHDT and CDR2 YNNKEL (reference sequence). The chain's CDR3 is CASSQDLGGSSGANVLTF. Written as DNA, the CDR3 is TGTGCCAGCAGCCAAGATTTGGGAGGGAGTTCTGGGGCCAACGTCCTGACTTTC.

The chain has TRBV19 and TRBJ1-5; TRBD1 matches 7 bases. Germline-derived CDR1 and CDR2 are LNHDA and SQIVND (reference sequence). V lost 3 bases to trimming and J lost 7 bases; unmatched junction nucleotides: 6. This CDR3 spans 14 amino acids. The CDR3 spells CASSIRGAWQPQHF. CDR3 nucleotide sequence: TGTGCCAGTAGTATCAGGGGGGCATGGCAGCCCCAGCATTTT. The variable domain in full, with the rest retrieved from reference TRBV19 and TRBJ1-5, is DGGITQSPKYLFRKEGQNVTLSCEQNLNHDAMYWYRQDPGQGLRLIYYSQIVNDFQKGDIAEGYSVSREKKESFPLTVTSAQKNPTAFYLCASSIRGAWQPQHFGDGTRLSIL.

This chain joins TRBV30 and TRBJ1-6, with 9 positions matching TRBD1. The J segment lost 10 bases and the V segment lost 5 bases, leaving 12 bases of the junction unmatched. CDR1 GTSNPN and CDR2 SVGIG come from the germline V gene (reference sequence). The CDR3 runs 15 residues. In nucleotides, the CDR3 is TGTGCCTGGGGGGTCGGGACAGGGCTTCGATCACCCCTCCACTTT. Protein: CAWGVGTGLRSPLHF.

DNA for the CDR3: TGTGCCAGCAGCTTGCAGGGACAATATGGCTACACCTTC. Translated, it gives CASSLQGQYGYTF. The V gene is TRBV7-2, the J gene TRBJ1-2; a possible D gene is TRBD1 (6 bases). The length of the CDR3 is 13 residues. The germline V and J ends were trimmed by 3 bases and 5 bases, with 10 bases remaining between them. Germline V gene lookup returns CDR1 SGHTA and CDR2 FQGNSA.

This chain uses TRBV25-1 with TRBJ1-5; the D gene is possibly TRBD1 (5 bases). The CDR3 has 15 amino acids. Germline values: CDR1 MGHDK, CDR2 SYGVNS. Trimming removed 1 base from V and 0 bases from J, with 7 bases in between. The CDR3 DNA is TGTGCCAGCAGTGAATCAGGGTCTAGCAATCAGCCCCAGCATTTT. Its protein is CASSESGSSNQPQHF. The full variable domain, completed using reference TRBV25-1 and TRBJ1-5, is EADIYQTPRYLVIGTGKKITLECSQTMGHDKMYWYQQDPGMELHLIHYSYGVNSTEKGDLSSESTVSRIRTEHFPLTLESARPSHTSQYLCASSESGSSNQPQHFGDGTRLSIL.

This clone was found a few times. V usage is TRBV27 and J usage is TRBJ1-2; TRBD1 agrees at 8 bases. With 5 bases clipped from V and 4 bases from J, the junction kept 6 bases outside the gene matches. The CDR3 extends over 14 amino acids. CDR1 and CDR2 (germline): MNHEY, SMNVEV (reference sequence). The CDR3, as DNA: TGTGCCAGCAGTCTGGGACAGGAAAGCTATGGCTACACCTTC. Its translation is CASSLGQESYGYTF.

The table lists this clone with a count of one. The chain is built from TRBV19 and TRBJ2-4; 10 nucleotides align to TRBD1. Trimming took 5 bases from V and 0 from J; bases not matched to a gene: 4. Germline loops: CDR1 LNHDA, CDR2 SQIVND (reference sequence). The CDR3 spans 16 residues. For the CDR3, the DNA is TGTGCCAGTAGTCGGACAGGGGGGTCAGCCAAAAACATTCAGTACTTC. It codes for CASSRTGGSAKNIQYF.

V gene TRBV2 combines with J gene TRBJ2-5; 13 nucleotides line up with TRBD2. This CDR3 is built from 16 residues. Trimming cost V 9 bases and J 2 bases; bases outside gene matches: 9. Per the germline V gene, CDR1 is SNHLY and CDR2 is FYNNEI. The CDR3 protein is CASTIGLAGEQETQYF. DNA of the CDR3: TGTGCCAGTACCATCGGACTAGCGGGGGAACAAGAGACCCAGTACTTC.

The chain has TRBV19 and TRBJ1-2; 7 nucleotides line up with TRBD1. Trimming took 4 bases from V and 4 from J; bases not matched to a gene: 3. The CDR3 runs to 13 residues. Per germline, CDR1 LNHDA and CDR2 SQIVND (reference sequence). CDR3 sequence reads: CASSTGQFYGYTF. The CDR3 region has the DNA TGTGCCAGTAGTACGGGACAGTTCTATGGCTACACCTTC.

V is TRBV30 and J is TRBJ2-3, with 8 bases fitting TRBD1. With 1 base clipped from V and 1 base from J, the junction kept 4 bases outside the gene matches. CDR1 and CDR2 from the germline V gene are GTSNPN and SVGIG (reference sequence). The CDR3 sequence is 15 residues long. The CDR3 region has the DNA TGTGCCTGGAGTGCTACAGGGGGAGGCACAGATACGCAGTATTTT. It specifies CAWSATGGGTDTQYF.

This clone was seen just once. V usage is TRBV7-3 and J usage is TRBJ1-2; maybe TRBD1 (6 bases). This CDR3 contains 13 residues. The germline V gene encodes CDR1 SGHTA and CDR2 FQGTGA. The V end was cut by 7 bases, the J end by 6 bases, with 15 bases between. CDR3 sequence reads: CASTGGRSNGYTF. CDR3 in DNA: TGTGCCAGCACGGGGGGGCGTAGTAATGGCTACACCTTC.

V usage is TRBV6-2 or TRBV6-3 and J usage is TRBJ2-3, with 13 bases that match TRBD2. Germline CDR1 MNHEY, CDR2 SVGEGT. V lost 5 bases to trimming and J lost 2 bases; unmatched junction nucleotides: 7. The CDR3 extends over 17 amino acids. The CDR3 DNA reads TGTGCCAGCAGTGAGGGGACTAGCGGGGCCTTCACAGATACGCAGTATTTT. Amino acid sequence: CASSEGTSGAFTDTQYF.

This clone was recorded a few times. J is TRBJ1-2 and V is TRBV6-4; D may be TRBD1 (6 bases). This CDR3 comprises 14 residues. Trimming stripped 6 bases from V and 4 bases from J, with 15 bases between. Germline V gene lookup returns CDR1 MRHNA and CDR2 SNTAGT. As DNA, the CDR3 is TGTGCCAGCAGCCCGGCACAGGGCTTCTATGGCTACACCTTC. This encodes CASSPAQGFYGYTF.